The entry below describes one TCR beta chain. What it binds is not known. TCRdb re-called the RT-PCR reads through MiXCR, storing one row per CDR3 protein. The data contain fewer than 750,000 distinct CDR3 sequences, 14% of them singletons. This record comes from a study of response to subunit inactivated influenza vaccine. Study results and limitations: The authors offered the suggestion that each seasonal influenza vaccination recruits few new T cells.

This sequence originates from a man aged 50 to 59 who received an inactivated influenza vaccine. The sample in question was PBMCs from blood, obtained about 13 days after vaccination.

The CDR3, as DNA: TGCAGCGTTCCCGGACAGTCGCAAGAGACCCAGTACTTC. Translated: CSVPGQSQETQYF. The rearrangement links TRBV29-1 to TRBJ2-5; TRBD1 is a possible D gene (6 bases). CDR1 and CDR2 from the germline V gene are SQVTM and ANQGSEA. The CDR3 length is 13 residues. Between the trimmed V and J ends, which lost 5 bases and 2 bases, there was a span of 12 bases. Drawing the rest from reference TRBV29-1 and TRBJ2-5, the complete variable domain is SAVISQKPSRDICQRGTSLTIQCQVDSQVTMMFWYRQQPGQSLTLIATANQGSEATYESGFVIDKFPISRPNLTFSTLTVSNMSPEDSSIYLCSVPGQSQETQYFGPGTRLLVL.